The present TCR beta chain was sequenced within a study of identical twins. The CDR3 has 15 residues. Germline V gene sequence: CDR1 SGHTA, CDR2 FQGNSA. The V and J ends lost 1 base and 6 bases respectively, with 13 bases between them. Template switching added a universal primer site; cDNA carried unique molecular identifiers. One entry per CDR3 protein results from TCRdb running MiXCR on the 5' RACE reads. The data contain about 190,000 distinct CDR3 sequences, approximately 15% of them singletons. These data were also filed under a second study, of T cells expressing NK-cell markers. As that report states: The leading position in the CD3+CD56-NKG2C+ fraction of several donors also went to these clonotypes.

The rearrangement uses TRBV7-2 and TRBJ2-1, with TRBD2 as a possible D gene (7 bases). The TCR was taken from a woman younger than 35 in good health. Sequencing input: CD8+ T cells sorted from blood. CDR3 sequence: CASSLGAGAINEQFF. CDR3 bases: TGTGCCAGCAGCTTAGGTGCGGGGGCTATCAATGAGCAGTTCTTC.